This T cell receptor beta chain was captured by sequencing in a study of T-cell memory formation after mild COVID-19. Study-level results: Researchers found some responding clones in pre-infection memory, a sign that cross-reactive memory joined.

Details on this clonotype: Its antigen is not identified.

Per germline, CDR1 SNHLY and CDR2 FYNNEI. The CDR3 covers 11 residues. V was trimmed by 6 bases and J by 9 bases, leaving 10 bases between them. Sample barcodes and UMIs were carried by the TCR alpha and TCR beta cDNA libraries that 5'RACE generated with constant-segment primers. Via MiXCR, TCRdb re-called the 5' RACE reads, giving one row per CDR3 protein. The profile shows fewer than 650,000 distinct CDR3 sequences, 17% of them singletons. This clonotype was sampled from an adult woman who had mild COVID-19 (a few samples of this study predate the infection). Cell type and time point are not known. The chain carries TRBV2 and TRBJ2-3; D ambiguous. Material: PBMCs or a T cell subset sorted from them (not recorded which). CDR3 loop: CASREVMTQYF. CDR3 in DNA: TGTGCCAGCAGAGAGGTTATGACGCAGTATTTT. Full variable domain (remainder filled in from reference TRBV2 and TRBJ2-3): EPEVTQTPSHQVTQMGQEVILRCVPISNHLYFYWYRQILGQKVEFLVSFYNNEISEKSEIFDDQFSVERPDGSNFTLKIRSTKLEDSAMYFCASREVMTQYFGPGTRLTVL.